This passage covers 18 T cell receptor beta chains from one sample sequenced in a study of shared clonotypes between healthy human individuals (dated by TCRdb to about 2020). Receptor amplification or capture employed the immunoSEQ multiplex PCR assay. TCRdb mirrors the immuneACCESS table, restricted to in-frame sequences. Some clones are absent from its copies; in checked studies, under half trace to an unresolved V gene, and the reason for the others is unknown. Across this sample there are over 2 million clones, with around 90% seen only once. The top ten hold 0.3% to 0.4% of the sample. The sequenced sample consisted of naive CD4+ T cells from PBMCs. This specimen's cell subset or site label, interpreted: CD45RA+ positively selected. The origin of the receptors is a man between 18 and 29 years old in good health. Some clones in this sample may be carry-over from other donors' samples.

The chain recombines TRBV29-1 with TRBJ1-4, with no clear D. V lost 6 bases and J lost 5, with 7 bases in between. Per the germline V gene, CDR1 is SQVTM and CDR2 is ANQGSEA. CDR3 length: 11 amino acids. CDR3 nucleotides: TGCAGCGTGGTGTTCAATGAAAAACTGTTTTTT. This codes for CSVVFNEKLFF.

This chain uses TRBV15 with TRBJ1-1; perhaps TRBD1 as D (5 bases). V was shortened by 8 bases and J by 0 bases, with 13 bases between the two germline ends. This CDR3 is 14 amino acids long. CDR1 and CDR2 from the germline V gene are LNHNV and YYDKDF (reference sequence). CDR3 sequence (DNA): TGTGCCACCGGCGCCCGGACAATGAACACTGAAGCTTTCTTT. Translation: CATGARTMNTEAFF.

The rearrangement links TRBV28 to TRBJ1-2; TRBD1 aligns across 7 bases. V lost 6 bases, J lost 1 base, and 29 bases stayed unmatched. Germline V gene data show CDR1 as MDHEN and CDR2 as SYDVKM. CDR3 length: 22 residues. The CDR3, as DNA: TGTGCCAGCAGATTGACGGGCTACGGTTCTAATGCCGGGACAGTTTTTAACTATGGCTACACCTTC. It encodes CASRLTGYGSNAGTVFNYGYTF.

The V and J genes are TRBV19 and TRBJ1-2; D may be TRBD1 (6 bases). The germline V and J ends were trimmed by 5 bases and 4 bases, with 17 bases remaining between them. The CDR3 totals 15 residues. CDR1 LNHDA and CDR2 SQIVND come from the germline V gene (reference sequence). For the CDR3, the DNA is TGTGCCAGTAGTCCATGGGGGGACACACGCTATGGCTACACCTTC. It codes for CASSPWGDTRYGYTF. Complete variable domain (other parts from reference TRBV19 and TRBJ1-2): DGGITQSPKYLFRKEGQNVTLSCEQNLNHDAMYWYRQDPGQGLRLIYYSQIVNDFQKGDIAEGYSVSREKKESFPLTVTSAQKNPTAFYLCASSPWGDTRYGYTFGSGTRLTVV.

Worth noting for this clone: Other DNA sequences from this sample encode an identical CDR3 as well. The chain employs TRBV2 and TRBJ2-5; 8 bases are shared with TRBD2. Germline V gene sequence: CDR1 SNHLY, CDR2 FYNNEI. The CDR3 runs 13 residues. V lost 6 bases and J lost 2; bases outside the gene matches: 2. CDR3 protein: CASSGTRQETQYF. Written as DNA, the CDR3 is TGTGCCAGCAGCGGGACTAGACAAGAGACCCAGTACTTC.

In this sample, this clone turned up once. This chain joins TRBV7-9 and TRBJ2-6, with D perhaps TRBD2 (6 bases). V lost 5 bases to trimming and J lost 0 bases, with 20 bases between them. The CDR3 runs 19 residues. Germline loops: CDR1 SEHNR, CDR2 FQNEAQ (reference sequence). This CDR3 reads CASSLGTGELYSGANVLTF. In nucleotides, the CDR3 is TGTGCCAGCAGCCTAGGGACGGGGGAGCTTTACTCTGGGGCCAACGTCCTGACTTTC.

For this clone: At one end, the junction sequence differs from germline, possibly due to a read error. The chain uses TRBV28 and TRBJ2-7; a weak D match, TRBD2 (6 bases). This CDR3 region has 15 residues. The germline V gene encodes CDR1 MDHEN and CDR2 SYDVKM. CDR3 nucleotide sequence: TGTGCCAGCAGTTTAAGGGTAGCGGCCTCCCACGAGCAGTACTTC. It encodes CASSLRVAASHEQYF.

This clone was found once. The CDR3 is CAWSLGTANQPQHF. The CDR3 bases are TGTGCCTGGAGTTTAGGGACAGCCAATCAGCCCCAGCATTTT. The rearrangement links TRBV30 to TRBJ1-5; TRBD1 aligns across 7 bases. V dropped 2 bases and J dropped 3; count of bases not matched to a gene: 4. This CDR3 comprises 14 residues. CDR1 and CDR2 (germline): GTSNPN, SVGIG (reference sequence).

This sequence joins TRBV9 and TRBJ1-5, with D hard to call. CDR1 and CDR2 (germline): SGDLS, YYNGEE. This CDR3 spans 15 amino acids. V was cut by 4 bases and J by 0 bases, with 11 bases left in between. The CDR3 reads CASSLRGDSNQPQHF. The CDR3 DNA follows: TGTGCCAGCAGCCTGCGCGGGGATAGCAATCAGCCCCAGCATTTT.

This clone was seen only a few times. The J gene is TRBJ1-5, the V gene TRBV7-9; D is possibly TRBD1 (6 bases). CDR3 length: 16 residues. Trimming removed 2 bases at V and 1 base at J, with 12 bases between. Germline V gene data show CDR1 as SEHNR and CDR2 as FQNEAQ (reference sequence). The CDR3 is CASSLSGGRSNQPQHF. The CDR3 DNA reads TGTGCCAGCAGCTTATCTGGGGGCCGAAGCAATCAGCCCCAGCATTTT.

The table lists this clone with a few counts. The chain is built from TRBV15 and TRBJ1-2, with D perhaps TRBD1 (5 bases). Trimming pared 5 bases from V and 5 bases from J, leaving 12 bases between. The germline V gene has CDR1 LNHNV and CDR2 YYDKDF (reference sequence). This CDR3 is built from 13 residues. The CDR3 loop reads CATSRGVRYGYTF. As DNA, the CDR3 is TGTGCCACCAGCCGAGGGGTTAGGTATGGCTACACCTTC.

V gene TRBV19 combines with J gene TRBJ1-3, with D perhaps matching TRBD1 (6 bases). The length of the CDR3 is 14 residues. V lost 6 bases to trimming and J lost 1 base, with 10 bases between them. Per the germline V gene, CDR1 is LNHDA and CDR2 is SQIVND (reference sequence). For the CDR3, the DNA is TGTGCCAGTAGGACCAGGGGTTCTGGAAACACCATATATTTT. Translation gives CASRTRGSGNTIYF. The full variable domain, rest sourced from reference TRBV19 and TRBJ1-3, is DGGITQSPKYLFRKEGQNVTLSCEQNLNHDAMYWYRQDPGQGLRLIYYSQIVNDFQKGDIAEGYSVSREKKESFPLTVTSAQKNPTAFYLCASRTRGSGNTIYFGEGSWLTVV.

Written as DNA, the CDR3 is TGTGCCAGCACTCAGACCGCCGTCGGCGAGCAGTACTTC. The encoded protein is CASTQTAVGEQYF. This chain uses TRBV2 with TRBJ2-7; no firm D call. V lost 7 bases and J lost 6, with 16 bases in between. The CDR3 has 13 amino acids. CDR1 and CDR2 (germline): SNHLY, FYNNEI.

V and J are TRBV12-5 and TRBJ1-5; no clear D. The V end was cut by 3 bases, the J end by 5 bases, with 5 bases between. Germline V gene data show CDR1 as LGHNT and CDR2 as FRNRAP. The CDR3 spans 12 residues. The CDR3 coding sequence is TGTGCTAGTGGTTTTCTGGATCAGCCCCAGCATTTT. As protein: CASGFLDQPQHF.

The chain has TRBV6-6 and TRBJ1-5; 8 nucleotides agree with TRBD1. The J segment lost 1 base and the V segment lost 2 bases, leaving 1 base of the junction unmatched. The germline gives CDR1 MNHNY, CDR2 SVGAGI (reference sequence). This CDR3 has 15 amino acids. The CDR3 sequence is CASSYRTGSNQPQHF. DNA of the CDR3: TGTGCCAGCAGTTACCGGACAGGGAGCAATCAGCCCCAGCATTTT.

V is TRBV5-1 and J is TRBJ1-1; D is unclear. V dropped 3 bases and J dropped 3 bases, with 12 bases sitting between them. The CDR3 totals 14 residues. Germline CDR1 reads SGHRS; CDR2 reads YFSETQ. The CDR3 nucleotides are TGCGCCAGCAGCTCGAGCGGTTTCCACACTGAAGCTTTCTTT. It specifies CASSSSGFHTEAFF.

The V gene is TRBV19, the J gene TRBJ1-1, with D unclear. There are 14 residues in the CDR3. V lost 5 bases and J 3 bases, leaving 13 bases between the germline ends. Germline CDR1 and CDR2: LNHDA and SQIVND (reference sequence). This chain's CDR3 is CASSSRGPDTEAFF. CDR3 nucleotides: TGTGCCAGTAGTTCGAGAGGACCGGACACTGAAGCTTTCTTT.

This chain links TRBV5-4 with TRBJ2-5; 13 bases fit TRBD2. Unmatched junction bases numbered 2, after V lost 4 bases and J lost 2 bases. Germline assignment: CDR1 SGHNT and CDR2 YYREEE (reference sequence). The CDR3 runs 15 residues. CDR3 sequence (DNA): TGTGCCAGCAGCACGGGACTAGCGGGGCAAGAGACCCAGTACTTC. Its protein is CASSTGLAGQETQYF.